Listed below are T cell receptor beta chains from one sample, sequenced in a study of blood T cell repertoires in COVID-19. Profiling relied on immunoSEQ multiplex PCR, and the TCRdb table lists in-frame clones only, not all of them. The table lists a few hundred thousand clones, approximately 88% of them singletons. Sample: peripheral blood. These receptors originate from a woman aged 45-60 years with COVID-19, enrolled during active disease. The CDR3 runs from the conserved cysteine through the conserved F or W. D genes are given only for firm matches. Only part of the rows carry a size: once, few, many, or a class if the clone is expanded.

TRBJ1-1,TRBV6-6,TRBD1,NA,TGTGCCAGCTGGACCGGGACAGGGGCTTTCTTT,CASWTGTGAFF
TRBJ2-3,TRBV2,TRBD1,NA,TGTGCCAGCAGTGAGGGACAGGGGGGCGATACGCAGTATTTT,CASSEGQGGDTQYF
TRBJ1-1,TRBV19,NA,NA,TGTGCCAGTAGTTCCCTGGGAGGCACTGAAGCTTTCTTT,CASSSLGGTEAFF
TRBJ2-2,TRBV24-1,NA,NA,TGTGCCACCAGTCCTCTAGGGGGTTTCACCGGGGAGCTGTTTTTT,CATSPLGGFTGELFF
TRBJ2-7,TRBV29-1,NA,NA,TGCAGCGTTGGTGGCAGCTCCTACGAGCAGTACTTC,CSVGGSSYEQYF
TRBJ2-7,TRBV19,TRBD2,NA,TGTGCCAGTACCGTCGCGGGGGAGACTGGCTACGAGCAGTACTTC,CASTVAGETGYEQYF
TRBJ1-1,TRBV10-2,NA,once,TGCGCCAGCAGTGAACAGGGAAGAATTACTGAAGCTTTCTTT,CASSEQGRITEAFF
TRBJ2-2,TRBV10-1,NA,few,TGCGCCAGCGGCAGGGGTAGGATCGGGGAGCTGTTTTTT,CASGRGRIGELFF
TRBJ2-7,TRBV2,NA,NA,TGTGCCAGCAGTTTAGGGGGTCCCTACGAGCAGTACTTC,CASSLGGPYEQYF
TRBJ2-7,TRBV9,TRBD2,NA,TGTGCCAGCAGCGTAGCTCCTAGCGGGGTCCACGAGCAGTACTTC,CASSVAPSGVHEQYF
TRBJ2-2,TRBV3-1/TRBV3-2,TRBD1,once,TGTGCCAGCAGCCAAGGGACAGGGGGCAACACCGGGGAGCTGTTTTTT,CASSQGTGGNTGELFF
TRBJ2-3,TRBV19,TRBD2,NA,TGTGCCAGTATCGGAAGTGGGACTAGCGGGGACACAGATACGCAGTATTTT,CASIGSGTSGDTDTQYF
TRBJ1-2,TRBV28,NA,NA,TGTGCCGATTCAGGGGACTATGGCTACACCTTC,CADSGDYGYTF
TRBJ2-4,TRBV3-1/TRBV3-2,NA,NA,TGTGCCAGCAGCCATGAGGTTCCGGGCATTCAGTACTTC,CASSHEVPGIQYF
TRBJ2-7,TRBV3-1/TRBV3-2,NA,NA,TGTGCCAGCAGCCCCGCCCTCGGGGGTCAGCGGCACTTC,CASSPALGGQRHF
TRBJ1-5,TRBV7-2,NA,NA,TGTGCCAGCAGCTTAAAAGGGGATCAGCCCCAGCATTTT,CASSLKGDQPQHF
TRBJ2-3,TRBV5-1,NA,NA,TGCGCCAGCAGTACTTTGCCCGGGGGAGATACGCAGTATTTT,CASSTLPGGDTQYF
TRBJ1-1,TRBV6-5,TRBD1,NA,TGTGCCAGCAGTCCCCGGGACAGGGGCAACACTGAAGCTTTCTTT,CASSPRDRGNTEAFF
TRBJ2-1,TRBV29-1,NA,NA,TGCAGCGTAGGAACGGGTAGCTCCTACAATGAGCAGTTCTTC,CSVGTGSSYNEQFF
TRBJ1-2,TRBV2,TRBD1,NA,TGTGCCAGCAGTGGGGGACAGGGGAGCTCCTATGGCTACACCTTC,CASSGGQGSSYGYTF
TRBJ2-1,TRBV12-5,NA,NA,TGTGCTAGTGGTTTAGTAACCGGGGGACCTACCTACAATGAGCAGTTCTTC,CASGLVTGGPTYNEQFF
TRBJ1-2,TRBV12-3/TRBV12-4,NA,NA,TGTGCCAGCAGTAACAGCCTTCTAAATGGCTACACCTTC,CASSNSLLNGYTF
TRBJ2-3,TRBV12-3/TRBV12-4,NA,once,TGTGCCAGCAGAGCTGAAACAGATACGCAGTATTTT,CASRAETDTQYF
TRBJ1-5,TRBV4-1,NA,NA,TGCGCCAGCAGCCAAGTTTTCGCAGGGGCCAACGGACAGCCCCAGCATTTT,CASSQVFAGANGQPQHF
TRBJ1-4,TRBV6-5,NA,NA,TGTGCCAGCAGTTACTCCAGGGCCACTAATGAAAAACTGTTTTTT,CASSYSRATNEKLFF
TRBJ2-3,TRBV11-3,TRBD2,NA,TGTGCCAGCAGCTTAGGAGGCGGGGGGACAGATACGCAGTATTTT,CASSLGGGGTDTQYF
TRBJ2-3,TRBV7-9,TRBD1,NA,TGTGCCAGCAGCCCCCCTTTGACAGGGCTTATCACAGATACGCAGTATTTT,CASSPPLTGLITDTQYF
TRBJ2-2,TRBV5-1,NA,NA,TGCGCCAGCCGCGCTGGTCCTAGCACCGGGGAGCTGTTTTTT,CASRAGPSTGELFF
TRBJ1-6,TRBV6-5,NA,once,TGTGCCAGCAGTTACTCTTCCGGGGGATTTGATTCACCCCTCCACTTT,CASSYSSGGFDSPLHF
TRBJ2-1,TRBV19,TRBD1,NA,TGTGCCAGTAGGGCCCCCGACAGGGGAAATGAGCAGTTCTTC,CASRAPDRGNEQFF
TRBJ2-3,TRBV19,TRBD1,NA,TGTGCCAGTAGTAGGGGGACAGGGGGCCTAGATACGCAGTATTTT,CASSRGTGGLDTQYF
TRBJ2-3,TRBV12-5,NA,NA,TGTGCTAGTGGTTTGGTACGCGTCCGCCTGCAGTATTTT,CASGLVRVRLQYF
TRBJ2-7,TRBV2,TRBD1,NA,TGTGCCAGCAGTGAAGTTGTTACAGGGGGCGGGAACGAGCAGTACTTC,CASSEVVTGGGNEQYF
TRBJ1-2,TRBV30,NA,NA,TGTGCCTGGAGTGTTCGACAAGGAGGCTACACCTTC,CAWSVRQGGYTF
TRBJ1-4,TRBV15,TRBD1,NA,TGTGCCACCAGCAGAGTCCCGGACAGGCTTTCTGATGAAAAACTGTTTTTT,CATSRVPDRLSDEKLFF
TRBJ1-2,TRBV6-6,NA,NA,TGTGCCAGCAGCCAAGGGAGCGCTAACTATGGCTACACCTTC,CASSQGSANYGYTF
TRBJ2-2,TRBV3-1/TRBV3-2,NA,NA,TGTGCCAGCAGCCGGGCGGGGATGAACACCGGGGAGCTGTTTTTT,CASSRAGMNTGELFF
TRBJ2-7,TRBV5-1,NA,NA,TGCGCCAGCAGCGACCCGCAGGGTTCCTACGAGCAGTACTTC,CASSDPQGSYEQYF
TRBJ2-5,TRBV13,NA,NA,TGTGCCAGCAGCCCCTCCCAAGAGACCCAGTACTTC,CASSPSQETQYF
TRBJ1-5,TRBV19,NA,NA,TGTGCCAGCTATGGGAACCAGGGCCAATATAGCAATCAGCCCCAGCATTTT,CASYGNQGQYSNQPQHF
TRBJ1-2,TRBV18,NA,NA,TGTGCCAGCTCCCTGAGGTGGAAGGAGGGGTCGACTGACTATGGCTACACCTTC,CASSLRWKEGSTDYGYTF
TRBJ1-5,TRBV5-3,NA,NA,TGTGCCAGAAGCGGGGGGGCCGCTAGCAATCAGCCCCAGCATTTT,CARSGGAASNQPQHF
TRBJ2-6,TRBV6-5,NA,NA,TGTGCCTCATACAGGGCCGGGGCCAACGTCCTGACTTTC,CASYRAGANVLTF
TRBJ2-5,TRBV7-9,NA,NA,TGTGCCAGCAGCTTAGTGCTAGCATCGGAGACCCAGTACTTC,CASSLVLASETQYF
TRBJ1-1,TRBV29-1,NA,once,TGCAGCGTGGCAGGAAGGATGAACACTGAAGCTTTCTTT,CSVAGRMNTEAFF
TRBJ1-1,TRBV4-2,NA,NA,TGTGCCAGCAGCCTGGAGGAAAACACTGAAGCTTTCTTT,CASSLEENTEAFF
TRBJ1-1,TRBV5-1,NA,NA,TGCGCCAGCAGCTCTGACTGGGGGCTTAACACTGAAGCTTTCTTT,CASSSDWGLNTEAFF
TRBJ2-1,TRBV3-1/TRBV3-2,NA,NA,TGTGCCAGCAGCCCGCCTAGAGCGGACGTCCAGGGGGGGCAGTTCTTC,CASSPPRADVQGGQFF
TRBJ1-1,TRBV5-5,TRBD1,NA,TGTGCCAGCAGCTGGGGGACAGGGGGCAGCGGTGAAGCTTTCTTT,CASSWGTGGSGEAFF
TRBJ2-3,TRBV11-3,NA,NA,TGTGCCAGCAGCGCCGACATCCCAGATACGCAGTATTTT,CASSADIPDTQYF
TRBJ1-2,TRBV6-4,NA,NA,TGTGCCAGCAGTCCGGGAGCGAACTATGGCTACACCTTC,CASSPGANYGYTF
TRBJ1-6,TRBV6-6,NA,NA,TGTGCCGGGGGAGGGGGGCTTAATAATTCACCCCTCCACTTT,CAGGGGLNNSPLHF
TRBJ1-2,TRBV10-3,NA,NA,TGTGCCATCAGTGAGCTGGCCATTCAGAATGGCTACACCTTC,CAISELAIQNGYTF
TRBJ1-4,TRBV6-2/TRBV6-3,NA,NA,TGTGCCAGCAGCAACCGAGGGTTGGAACTGTTTTTT,CASSNRGLELFF
TRBJ1-1,TRBV6-5,TRBD1,NA,TGTGCCAGCAGAATGGACAGGGAGAACAGCGCTGAAGCTTTCTTT,CASRMDRENSAEAFF
TRBJ2-7,TRBV3-1/TRBV3-2,TRBD2,NA,TGTGCCAGCAGCCGCCAGCGGGGTCCCTACGAGCAGTACTTC,CASSRQRGPYEQYF
TRBJ2-3,TRBV4-2,TRBD2,NA,TGTGCCAGCAGCGCAAACCGGCTCCTAGCGGGTAGCACAGATACGCAGTATTTT,CASSANRLLAGSTDTQYF
TRBJ1-1,TRBV12-5,TRBD1,few,TGTGCTAGTGGTTTGACGACAGGGGTGCTCACTGAAGCTTTCTTT,CASGLTTGVLTEAFF
TRBJ2-1,TRBV11-1,TRBD2,NA,TGTGCCAGCAGCTTGGGACTAGCGGGGAGTAATGAGCAGTTCTTC,CASSLGLAGSNEQFF
TRBJ1-2,TRBV18,NA,NA,TGTGCCAGCTCACCACGGGGGGACGAAGGGGACTATGGCTACACCTTC,CASSPRGDEGDYGYTF